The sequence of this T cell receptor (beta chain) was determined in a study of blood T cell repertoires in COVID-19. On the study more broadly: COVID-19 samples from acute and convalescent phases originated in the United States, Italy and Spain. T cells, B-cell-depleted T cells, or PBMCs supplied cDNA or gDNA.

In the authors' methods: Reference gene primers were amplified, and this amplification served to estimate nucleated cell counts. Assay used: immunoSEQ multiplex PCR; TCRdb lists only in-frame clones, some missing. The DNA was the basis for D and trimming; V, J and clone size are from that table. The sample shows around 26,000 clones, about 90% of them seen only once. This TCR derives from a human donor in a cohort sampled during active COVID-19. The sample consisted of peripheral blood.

This CDR3 reads CASSSLGLAGSQETQYF. The CDR3 coding sequence is TGTGCCAGCAGCTCCCTTGGGCTAGCGGGGTCCCAAGAGACCCAGTACTTC. This chain uses TRBV5-5 with TRBJ2-5, with 9 bases that match TRBD2. CDR1 and CDR2 from the germline V gene are SGHKS and YYEKEE (reference sequence). The CDR3 contains 17 residues. V lost 3 bases to trimming and J lost 1 base; unmatched junction nucleotides: 10.